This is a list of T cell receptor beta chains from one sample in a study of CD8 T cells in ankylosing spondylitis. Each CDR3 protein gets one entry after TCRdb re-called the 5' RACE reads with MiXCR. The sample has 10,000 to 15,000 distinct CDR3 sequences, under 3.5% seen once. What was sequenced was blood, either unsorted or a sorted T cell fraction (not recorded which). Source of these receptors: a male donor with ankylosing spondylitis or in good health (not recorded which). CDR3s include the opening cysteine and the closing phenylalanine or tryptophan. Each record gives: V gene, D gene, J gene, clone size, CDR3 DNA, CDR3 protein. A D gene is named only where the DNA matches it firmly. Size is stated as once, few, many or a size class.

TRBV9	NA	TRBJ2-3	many	TGTGCCAGCTGCGAGTTAGGAGCCAGCACAGATACGCAGTATTTT	CASCELGASTDTQYF
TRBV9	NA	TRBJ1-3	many	TGTGCCAGCAGCTCCGATCAGGGGATGGCTGGAAACACCATATATTTT	CASSSDQGMAGNTIYF
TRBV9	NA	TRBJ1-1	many	TGTGCCAGCAGCCCTACCGGGGCTTCAGCCGCTGAAGCTTTCTTT	CASSPTGASAAEAFF
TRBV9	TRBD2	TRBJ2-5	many	TGTGCCAGCAGTGCCAATGCGGGGGTAACCCAAGAGACCCAGTACTTC	CASSANAGVTQETQYF
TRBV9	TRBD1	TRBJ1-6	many	TGTGCCAGCAGTCATAAGGAGATGGGGACAGGGGAATCGAGGAATTCACCCCTCCACTTT	CASSHKEMGTGESRNSPLHF
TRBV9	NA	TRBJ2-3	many	TGTGCCAGCAGCGTAGAAGAGGGGGGCACAGATACGCAGTATTTT	CASSVEEGGTDTQYF
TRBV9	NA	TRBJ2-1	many	TGTGCCAGCAGCGTTCAATCCGGGTGGAACAATGAGCAGTTCTTC	CASSVQSGWNNEQFF
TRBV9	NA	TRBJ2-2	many	TGTGCCAGCAGCGTTGACTCGTACACCGGGGAGCTGTTTTTT	CASSVDSYTGELFF
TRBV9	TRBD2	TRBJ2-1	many	TGTGCCAGCAGCCCCCGGACTAGCGGGAGGGTATACAATGAGCAGTTCTTC	CASSPRTSGRVYNEQFF
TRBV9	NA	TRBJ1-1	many	TGTGCCAGCAGCTCCATCACTGAAGCTTTCTTT	CASSSITEAFF
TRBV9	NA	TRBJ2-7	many	TGTGCCAGCAGCGCTGACTCCTACGAGCAGTACTTC	CASSADSYEQYF
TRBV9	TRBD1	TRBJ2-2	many	TGTGCCAGCAGCGTAGGGACAGGGGTTGTTTTCCCCGGGGAGCTGTTTTTT	CASSVGTGVVFPGELFF
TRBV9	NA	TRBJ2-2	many	TGTGCCAGCAGCGTAGTTGAAAGGGGCCCGAACACCGGGGAGCTGTTTTTT	CASSVVERGPNTGELFF
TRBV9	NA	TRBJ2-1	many	TGTGCCAGCAGCGTAGTTTGGTCAGGGGCGTACAATGAGCAGTTCTTC	CASSVVWSGAYNEQFF
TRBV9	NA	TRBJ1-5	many	TGTGCCAGCAGCGCAGGGGCCGATCAGCCCCAGCATTTT	CASSAGADQPQHF
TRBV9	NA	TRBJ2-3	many	TGTGCCAGCAGCGTAAGCAGGGGAACCCGCACAGATACGCAGTATTTT	CASSVSRGTRTDTQYF
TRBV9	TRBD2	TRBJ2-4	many	TGTGCCAGCAGCTCGGGGCGAGTAGCGGGGGGGCTAGCCAAAAACATTCAGTACTTC	CASSSGRVAGGLAKNIQYF
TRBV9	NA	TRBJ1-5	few	TGTGCCAGCAGCGTTGGACAAGGTTCCAATCAGCCCCAGCATTTT	CASSVGQGSNQPQHF
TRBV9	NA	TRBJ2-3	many	TGTGCCAGCAGCGGAGCCCCCTGGGATACGCAGTATTTT	CASSGAPWDTQYF
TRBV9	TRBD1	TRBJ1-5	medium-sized	TGTGCCAGCAGCCCGACAGGGGGCCCTAGTCAGCCCCAGCATTTT	CASSPTGGPSQPQHF
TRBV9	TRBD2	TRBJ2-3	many	TGTGCCAGCAGCGTAGTAGCGGGGGGCCACGGGACAGATACGCAGTATTTT	CASSVVAGGHGTDTQYF
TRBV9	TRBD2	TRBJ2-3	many	TGTGCCAGCAGCGTACATAGCGGGGTCACAGATACGCAGTATTTT	CASSVHSGVTDTQYF
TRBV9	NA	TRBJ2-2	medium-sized	TGTGCCAGCAGCGTAAGCGGCCTTAACACCGGGGAGCTGTTTTTT	CASSVSGLNTGELFF
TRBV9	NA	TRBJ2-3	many	TGTGCCAGCAGCGTTGTGGGACGGCCTAGCACAGATACGCAGTATTTT	CASSVVGRPSTDTQYF
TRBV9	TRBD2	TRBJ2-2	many	TGTGCCAGCAGCGTAGCTAGCGGGGAGTACGGGGAGCTGTTTTTT	CASSVASGEYGELFF
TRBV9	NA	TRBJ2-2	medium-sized	TGTGCCAGCAGCCTCCGGGACCTCACCGGGGAGCTGTTTTTT	CASSLRDLTGELFF
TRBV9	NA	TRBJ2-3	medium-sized	TGTGCCAGCAGCGTAGCAGTGGGGACAAGCACAGATACGCAGTATTTT	CASSVAVGTSTDTQYF